This is a list of T cell receptor beta chains from one sample in a study of T cell responses to AZD1222 COVID-19 vaccine. Measured with immunoSEQ multiplex PCR; TCRdb has only the in-frame clones, and not every one. The sample holds about 150,000 clones, roughly nine tenths seen once. The sample here was peripheral blood, taken 28 days after the second AZD1222 dose. The source is an adult who received the AZD1222 COVID-19 vaccine. CDR3s include the opening cysteine and the closing phenylalanine or tryptophan. A D gene is named only where the DNA matches it firmly. Expanded clones get a size class; other rows say once, few or many, or leave the size out.

cdr3_aa: CASSLGGETEAFF
cdr3_nt: TGTGCCAGCAGCTTAGGAGGGGAGACTGAAGCTTTCTTT
cdr3_length: 13
d_call: .
clone_size: .
j_call: TRBJ1-1
v_call: TRBV11-3

cdr3_aa: CASSSEGGYTF
cdr3_nt: TGTGCCAGCAGTTCTGAAGGGGGCTACACCTTC
cdr3_length: 11
d_call: .
clone_size: .
j_call: TRBJ1-2
v_call: TRBV7-9

cdr3_aa: CASSLSPYYQPQHF
cdr3_nt: TGTGCCAGCAGTTTGAGTCCTTATTATCAGCCCCAGCATTTT
cdr3_length: 14
d_call: .
clone_size: .
j_call: TRBJ1-5
v_call: TRBV6-2/TRBV6-3

cdr3_aa: CASKKSFTDTQYF
cdr3_nt: TGTGCCAGCAAAAAATCTTTCACAGATACGCAGTATTTT
cdr3_length: 13
d_call: .
clone_size: .
j_call: TRBJ2-3
v_call: TRBV2

cdr3_aa: CASRTGGTEAFF
cdr3_nt: TGCGCCAGTAGGACGGGGGGCACTGAAGCTTTCTTT
cdr3_length: 12
d_call: .
clone_size: .
j_call: TRBJ1-1
v_call: TRBV10-2

cdr3_aa: CASSPQNTEAFF
cdr3_nt: TGTGCCAGCAGCCCGCAGAACACTGAAGCTTTCTTT
cdr3_length: 12
d_call: .
clone_size: .
j_call: TRBJ1-1
v_call: TRBV5-5

cdr3_aa: CASSPRYSSRNTEAFF
cdr3_nt: TGTGCCAGCAGCCCTCGTTACAGTTCCCGGAACACTGAAGCTTTCTTT
cdr3_length: 16
d_call: .
clone_size: .
j_call: TRBJ1-1
v_call: TRBV21-1

cdr3_aa: CASSLRQGRTDTQYF
cdr3_nt: TGTGCCAGCAGCCTGAGACAGGGTCGCACAGATACGCAGTATTTT
cdr3_length: 15
d_call: TRBD1
clone_size: .
j_call: TRBJ2-3
v_call: TRBV7-6

cdr3_aa: CAWSGHGQGDTGELFF
cdr3_nt: TGTGCCTGGAGTGGACACGGACAGGGTGACACCGGGGAGCTGTTTTTT
cdr3_length: 16
d_call: TRBD1
clone_size: .
j_call: TRBJ2-2
v_call: TRBV30

cdr3_aa: CASSNLDYGYTF
cdr3_nt: TGTGCCAGTAGTAATCTTGACTATGGCTACACCTTC
cdr3_length: 12
d_call: .
clone_size: .
j_call: TRBJ1-2
v_call: TRBV19

cdr3_aa: CASSQDVRYEQYF
cdr3_nt: TGCGCCAGCAGCCAAGATGTTAGGTACGAGCAGTACTTC
cdr3_length: 13
d_call: .
clone_size: .
j_call: TRBJ2-7
v_call: TRBV4-1

cdr3_aa: CASSFFQGFVQPQHF
cdr3_nt: TGTGCCAGCAGTTTCTTTCAGGGGTTCGTTCAGCCCCAGCATTTT
cdr3_length: 15
d_call: .
clone_size: .
j_call: TRBJ1-5
v_call: TRBV28

cdr3_aa: CASSQADRGLNQPQHF
cdr3_nt: TGTGCCAGCAGCCAGGCCGACAGGGGGCTCAATCAGCCCCAGCATTTT
cdr3_length: 16
d_call: TRBD1
clone_size: .
j_call: TRBJ1-5
v_call: TRBV4-2

cdr3_aa: CASRKKDWQGERWSNQPQHF
cdr3_nt: TGCGCCAGCAGGAAAAAGGATTGGCAGGGCGAGCGGTGGAGCAATCAGCCCCAGCATTTT
cdr3_length: 20
d_call: .
clone_size: .
j_call: TRBJ1-5
v_call: TRBV10-1

cdr3_aa: CSVAGVGQPQHF
cdr3_nt: TGCAGCGTTGCAGGGGTAGGTCAGCCCCAGCATTTT
cdr3_length: 12
d_call: .
clone_size: .
j_call: TRBJ1-5
v_call: TRBV29-1

cdr3_aa: CSVEGIAGNQETQYF
cdr3_nt: TGCAGCGTTGAGGGTATAGCGGGCAACCAAGAGACCCAGTACTTC
cdr3_length: 15
d_call: TRBD2
clone_size: .
j_call: TRBJ2-5
v_call: TRBV29-1

cdr3_aa: CASSINGPYGYTF
cdr3_nt: TGTGCCAGTAGTATCAACGGCCCCTATGGCTACACCTTC
cdr3_length: 13
d_call: .
clone_size: .
j_call: TRBJ1-2
v_call: TRBV19

cdr3_aa: CSVEGGNEQYF
cdr3_nt: TGCAGCGTTGAGGGGGGGAACGAGCAGTACTTC
cdr3_length: 11
d_call: TRBD2
clone_size: .
j_call: TRBJ2-7
v_call: TRBV29-1

cdr3_aa: CASSYSMAGTKHQPQHF
cdr3_nt: TGTGCCAGCAGTTACTCGATGGCAGGGACAAAACATCAGCCCCAGCATTTT
cdr3_length: 17
d_call: .
clone_size: .
j_call: TRBJ1-5
v_call: TRBV6-2/TRBV6-3

cdr3_aa: CASSFRGRGNSPLHF
cdr3_nt: TGTGCCAGCAGCTTTAGGGGGCGAGGTAATTCACCCCTCCACTTT
cdr3_length: 15
d_call: TRBD1
clone_size: .
j_call: TRBJ1-6
v_call: TRBV13

cdr3_aa: CASSLTTQSNTGELFF
cdr3_nt: TGTGCCAGCAGCCTAACTACACAGAGCAACACCGGGGAGCTGTTTTTT
cdr3_length: 16
d_call: .
clone_size: .
j_call: TRBJ2-2
v_call: TRBV3-1/TRBV3-2

cdr3_aa: CASSPSREDNYGYTF
cdr3_nt: TGCGCCAGCAGCCCCAGTAGGGAGGATAACTATGGCTACACCTTC
cdr3_length: 15
d_call: .
clone_size: .
j_call: TRBJ1-2
v_call: TRBV5-1

cdr3_aa: CASSLGVNTDTQYF
cdr3_nt: TGCGCCAGCAGCTTGGGTGTCAACACAGATACGCAGTATTTT
cdr3_length: 14
d_call: .
clone_size: .
j_call: TRBJ2-3
v_call: TRBV5-1

cdr3_aa: CASSQTNKGLAGLNEQYF
cdr3_nt: TGCGCCAGCAGTCAAACTAATAAGGGACTAGCGGGACTGAACGAGCAGTACTTC
cdr3_length: 18
d_call: TRBD2
clone_size: .
j_call: TRBJ2-7
v_call: TRBV23-1

cdr3_aa: CATSAPGTDQPQHF
cdr3_nt: TGTGCCACCAGTGCCCCGGGGACGGATCAGCCCCAGCATTTT
cdr3_length: 14
d_call: .
clone_size: .
j_call: TRBJ1-5
v_call: TRBV24-1

cdr3_aa: CASSQGLAGNNEQFF
cdr3_nt: TGTGCCAGCAGCCAAGGGCTAGCGGGAAACAATGAGCAGTTCTTC
cdr3_length: 15
d_call: TRBD2
clone_size: .
j_call: TRBJ2-1
v_call: TRBV3-1/TRBV3-2

cdr3_aa: CASSLTGQSTLDTEAFF
cdr3_nt: TGCGCCAGCAGCCTGACAGGCCAGTCTACGTTGGACACTGAAGCTTTCTTT
cdr3_length: 17
d_call: .
clone_size: once
j_call: TRBJ1-1
v_call: TRBV5-1

cdr3_aa: CASSWVGTRSSGYTF
cdr3_nt: TGCGCCAGCAGCTGGGTCGGGACCCGATCATCTGGCTACACCTTC
cdr3_length: 15
d_call: .
clone_size: .
j_call: TRBJ1-2
v_call: TRBV5-1

cdr3_aa: CASSIRTAGPGELFF
cdr3_nt: TGTGCCAGTAGTATACGGACCGCGGGACCCGGGGAGCTGTTTTTT
cdr3_length: 15
d_call: .
clone_size: .
j_call: TRBJ2-2
v_call: TRBV19

cdr3_aa: CASSPTQGTGGTIYF
cdr3_nt: TGTGCCAGCAGCCCAACCCAGGGTACGGGCGGCACCATATATTTT
cdr3_length: 15
d_call: .
clone_size: .
j_call: TRBJ1-3
v_call: TRBV6-9

cdr3_aa: CASSLVRGLAGGPGYEQYF
cdr3_nt: TGTGCCAGCAGCTTAGTTCGGGGACTAGCGGGAGGGCCCGGGTACGAGCAGTACTTC
cdr3_length: 19
d_call: TRBD2
clone_size: .
j_call: TRBJ2-7
v_call: TRBV7-9

cdr3_aa: CASSPELRTGNTGELFF
cdr3_nt: TGTGCCAGCTCACCCGAGTTGCGGACAGGGAACACCGGGGAGCTGTTTTTT
cdr3_length: 17
d_call: TRBD1
clone_size: once
j_call: TRBJ2-2
v_call: TRBV18

cdr3_aa: CASSESSSYNEQFF
cdr3_nt: TGTGCCAGCAGTGAATCTAGCTCCTACAATGAGCAGTTCTTC
cdr3_length: 14
d_call: .
clone_size: few
j_call: TRBJ2-1
v_call: TRBV25-1

cdr3_aa: CASSPSRDGWNTEAFF
cdr3_nt: TGTGCCAGCAGCCCTTCCCGGGACGGATGGAACACTGAAGCTTTCTTT
cdr3_length: 16
d_call: .
clone_size: .
j_call: TRBJ1-1
v_call: TRBV28

cdr3_aa: CASSRDGAYEQYF
cdr3_nt: TGCGCCAGCAGCCGGGACGGTGCCTACGAGCAGTACTTC
cdr3_length: 13
d_call: .
clone_size: .
j_call: TRBJ2-7
v_call: TRBV10-1

cdr3_aa: CASSRTSPPLDTQYF
cdr3_nt: TGTGCCAGCTCCCGGACTAGCCCCCCTCTAGATACGCAGTATTTT
cdr3_length: 15
d_call: TRBD2
clone_size: .
j_call: TRBJ2-3
v_call: TRBV18